This T cell receptor beta chain was sequenced for a study of T cells in Graves' hyperthyroidism and ophthalmopathy (dated by TCRdb to between 2017 and 2020). For the wider study: Peripheral blood samples were taken at initial diagnosis, before any treatment was given. To identify TCR V-J signatures that set the groups apart, the researchers used a discovery cohort of more than 95 patients, made up of 40 to 45 with Graves' ophthalmopathy and about 55 with stable Graves' hyperthyroidism. The 100 discovery patients were divided at random into training and test sets in a 7:3 ratio. An independent validation cohort of under 20 hyperthyroidism patients and 17 patients who later progressed to ophthalmopathy tested prospective prediction of ophthalmopathy. In addition, the study compared T-cell repertoires in thyroid tissue and in blood from a handful of Graves' hyperthyroidism patients. After sampling, hyperthyroidism patients received methimazole starting at 30 mg daily, and ophthalmopathy patients received high-dose intravenous methylprednisolone. The paper describes TCR Vbeta CDR3 sequencing of 135 peripheral blood samples, made up of around 41 ophthalmopathy patients, 70 to 75 hyperthyroidism patients and around 17 progressor patients.

What the study reported, not specific to this receptor: A model built on a 13 V-J signature distinguished ophthalmopathy from stable hyperthyroidism, reaching 85% to 90% sensitivity and approximately 83% specificity in cross-validation and 80%/75% in testing. During validation, the model predicted progression to ophthalmopathy a median of about 6.5 months ahead of onset, with around 71% sensitivity and 72% to 80% specificity. Sample size was not statistically predetermined, and blinding of investigators to group allocation was not performed. Blood samples also contained most of the expanded thyroid clonotypes (frequency above 0.001), which suggests that blood repertoires may reflect thyroid immune responses.

Moderately to severely active disease, a Clinical Activity Score of at least 3, a NOSPECS grade of at least 4, and a duration under 3 months were present in ophthalmopathy patients. Exclusion was applied to patients with uncontrolled infections, other autoimmune diseases, pregnancy or lactation. Diagnoses were established on the basis of clinical symptoms, serum thyroxine and TRAb, thyroid ultrasound, and orbital computed tomography. PBMCs were isolated from about 9.2 ml of fresh peripheral blood by Ficoll-Paque density gradient centrifugation. Trizol reagent was used to extract total RNA, and RNA quality was then checked on an Agilent 2100 Bioanalyzer. Germline trimming: 4 bases from V, 8 bases from J; junction bases outside gene matches: 6. The germline V gene encodes CDR1 SGHRS and CDR2 YFSETQ. Inclusive of the bounding cysteine and phenylalanine, the CDR3 is 14 residues long. Only the CDR3 DNA stays, 42 bases, in frame from base 1.

Worth noting for this clonotype: Its antigen has not been determined. The sample holds no much larger clone one base away, and base qualities are not on file.

TCR beta CDR3 regions were amplified from RNA transcripts. For the first round of RT-PCR on the TCR CDR3, the HTBI primer set was used together with the Qiagen OneStep RT-PCR kit. Libraries were constructed in a second round of multiplex PCR, after which size selection and purification were carried out. The libraries were sequenced on an Illumina HiSeq2000 using paired-end 100 bp reads. The study's own analysis went as follows. Raw data were processed with SOAPnuke, discarding reads with adapters, uncalled bases, mean Phred below 15, or no exact constant-primer or identifier match. High-quality paired reads were merged using COPE v1.2.5, and each unique nucleotide sequence was defined as a clonotype. MiTCR v1.1 was used to align clonotypes to the IMGT TRBV, TRBD and TRBJ reference segments. The analysis included only V-J combinations with a frequency above 0.0001, which together covered about 99% of the repertoires. A TCS score was defined as the ratio between F50 (clonal expansion) and ExV (chaos), using BLOSUM62-based TCRdist between CDR3 peptides within each V-J. Welch's t-statistics and random forest reduced 514 V-J features to about 13, which were used in a naive Bayes classifier (R e1071). TCRdb's own reprocessing of the public reads used fastp at Q25 and MiXCR and kept productive beta chains. CDR3 protein sequences are deduplicated, and each keeps its most common genes and DNA. The V and J calls follow TCRdb's processing rather than the paper's. The sample data list about 600,000 distinct CDR3 sequences, and 16% of these were observed just once. Around 3.3% of the sample comes from the top ten.

The sequence was collected from a woman aged 35 to 49 with Graves' ophthalmopathy. The source material was blood. The chain couples TRBV5-1 to TRBJ2-1, and TRBD2 aligns with 10 junction nucleotides. The DNA sequence is TGCGCCAGCAGCCCTAGCGGGAGAAGTGATGAGCAGTTCTTC. This translates into CASSPSGRSDEQFF.